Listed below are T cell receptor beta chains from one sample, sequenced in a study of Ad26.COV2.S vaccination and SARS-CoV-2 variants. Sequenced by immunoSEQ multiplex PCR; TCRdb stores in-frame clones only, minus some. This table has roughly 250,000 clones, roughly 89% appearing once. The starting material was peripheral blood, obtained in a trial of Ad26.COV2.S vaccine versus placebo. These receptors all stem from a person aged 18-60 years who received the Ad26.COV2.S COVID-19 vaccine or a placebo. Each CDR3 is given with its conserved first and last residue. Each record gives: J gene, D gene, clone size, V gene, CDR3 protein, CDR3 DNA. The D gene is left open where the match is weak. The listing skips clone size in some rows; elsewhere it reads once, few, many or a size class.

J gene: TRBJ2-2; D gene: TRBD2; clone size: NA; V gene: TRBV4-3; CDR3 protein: CASSRVTSSSNTGELFF; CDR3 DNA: TGCGCCAGCAGCCGGGTGACTAGCAGCTCGAACACCGGGGAGCTGTTTTTT
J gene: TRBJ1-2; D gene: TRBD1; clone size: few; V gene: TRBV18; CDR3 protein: CASSPLDRGVYGYTF; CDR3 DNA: TGTGCCAGCTCACCACTGGACAGGGGGGTCTATGGCTACACCTTC
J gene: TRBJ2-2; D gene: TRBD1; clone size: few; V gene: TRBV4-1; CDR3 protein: CASSQQGAANTGELFF; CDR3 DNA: TGCGCCAGCAGCCAACAGGGGGCTGCGAACACCGGGGAGCTGTTTTTT
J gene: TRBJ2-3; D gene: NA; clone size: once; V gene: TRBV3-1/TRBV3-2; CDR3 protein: CASSHASYTQYF; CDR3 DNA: TGTGCCAGCAGCCACGCGTCCTATACGCAGTATTTT
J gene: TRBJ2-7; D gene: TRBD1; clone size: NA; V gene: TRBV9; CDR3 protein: CASSVSPGTGAEQYF; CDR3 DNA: TGTGCCAGCAGCGTATCCCCCGGGACAGGGGCCGAGCAGTACTTC
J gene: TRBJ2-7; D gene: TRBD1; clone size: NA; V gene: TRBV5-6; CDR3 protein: CASSRTGDKYEQYF; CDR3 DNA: TGTGCCAGCAGCCGGACAGGGGATAAGTACGAGCAGTACTTC
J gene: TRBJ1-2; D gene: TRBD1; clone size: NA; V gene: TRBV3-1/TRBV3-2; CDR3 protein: CASSHSSPTGSPNYGYTF; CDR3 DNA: TGTGCCAGCAGCCACTCGTCCCCGACAGGGAGCCCTAACTATGGCTACACCTTC
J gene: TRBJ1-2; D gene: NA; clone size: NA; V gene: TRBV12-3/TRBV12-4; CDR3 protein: CASGLVAGYTF; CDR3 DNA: TGTGCCAGCGGACTAGTGGCCGGCTACACCTTC
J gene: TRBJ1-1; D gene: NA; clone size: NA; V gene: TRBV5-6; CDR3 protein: CASSFRSGAYTEAFF; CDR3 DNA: TGTGCCAGCAGCTTTAGGAGTGGGGCTTACACTGAAGCTTTCTTT
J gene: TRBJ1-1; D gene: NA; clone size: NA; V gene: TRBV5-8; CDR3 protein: CASSRGRVLGNTEAFF; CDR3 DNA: TGTGCCAGCAGCAGGGGCCGGGTCCTGGGGAACACTGAAGCTTTCTTT
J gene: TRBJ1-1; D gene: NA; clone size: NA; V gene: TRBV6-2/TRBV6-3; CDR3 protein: CASSVERNTEAFF; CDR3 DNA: TGTGCCAGCAGTGTCGAGAGGAACACTGAAGCTTTCTTT
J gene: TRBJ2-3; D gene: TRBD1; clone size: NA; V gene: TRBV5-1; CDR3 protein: CASSIRRDRGLARTDTQYF; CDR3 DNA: TGCGCCAGCAGCATCCGGCGGGACAGGGGGCTAGCGCGGACAGATACGCAGTATTTT
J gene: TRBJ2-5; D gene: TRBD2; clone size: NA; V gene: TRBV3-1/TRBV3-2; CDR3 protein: CASSLGLANDVFPETQYF; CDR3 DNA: TGTGCCAGCAGCCTGGGACTAGCGAACGACGTATTTCCAGAGACCCAGTACTTC
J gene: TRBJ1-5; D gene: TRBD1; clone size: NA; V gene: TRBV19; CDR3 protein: CASRGGQEDVQPQHF; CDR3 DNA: TGTGCCAGTAGGGGTGGACAGGAAGATGTACAGCCCCAGCATTTT
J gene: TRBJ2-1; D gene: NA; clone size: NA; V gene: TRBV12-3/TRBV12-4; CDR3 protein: CASRRTGVHEQFF; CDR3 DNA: TGTGCCAGCAGGCGTACAGGAGTTCATGAGCAGTTCTTC
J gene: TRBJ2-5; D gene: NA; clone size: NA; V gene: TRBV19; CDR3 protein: CASKAKMGTQYF; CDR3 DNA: TGTGCCAGTAAGGCCAAAATGGGGACCCAGTACTTC
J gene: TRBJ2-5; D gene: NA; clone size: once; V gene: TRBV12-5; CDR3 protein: CASGLARLVYTQETQYF; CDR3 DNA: TGTGCTAGTGGTTTGGCCCGACTAGTTTATACCCAAGAGACCCAGTACTTC
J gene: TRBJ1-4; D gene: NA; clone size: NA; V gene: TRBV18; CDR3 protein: CASSPSGSKLFF; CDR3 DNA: TGTGCCAGCTCACCATCCGGGTCGAAACTGTTTTTT
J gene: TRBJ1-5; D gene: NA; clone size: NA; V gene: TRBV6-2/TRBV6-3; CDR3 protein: CASSYVGGLNQPQHF; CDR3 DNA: TGTGCCAGCAGTTACGTGGGGGGCCTAAATCAGCCCCAGCATTTT
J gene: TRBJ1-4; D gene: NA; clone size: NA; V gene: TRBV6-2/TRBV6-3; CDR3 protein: CASSYTREQSISTNEKLFF; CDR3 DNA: TGTGCCAGCAGTTACACCCGGGAACAGAGCATTTCAACTAATGAAAAACTGTTTTTT
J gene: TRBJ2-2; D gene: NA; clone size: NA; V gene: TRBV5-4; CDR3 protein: CASSLSGELFF; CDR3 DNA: TGTGCCAGCAGCTTGTCCGGGGAGCTGTTTTTT
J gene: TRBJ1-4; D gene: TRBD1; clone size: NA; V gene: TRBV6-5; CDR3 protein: CASGTAFNEKLFF; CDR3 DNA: TGTGCCAGTGGGACAGCCTTTAATGAAAAACTGTTTTTT